One sample yielded the 10 T cell receptor beta chains listed below, sequenced in a study of T cells in tumors after PD-1 blockade. Sequenced by immunoSEQ multiplex PCR; TCRdb stores in-frame clones only, minus some. The sample lists about 16,000 clones, more than 65% occurring once. This sample comprised PBMCs, obtained after anti-PD-1 treatment. These receptors were collected from a human donor with basal cell carcinoma.

A few counts support this clone. The chain has TRBV5-4 and TRBJ2-1, with D hard to call. Trimming left V 4 bases short and J 0 bases short, with 14 bases between. The CDR3 runs 16 residues. Germline V gene sequence: CDR1 SGHNT, CDR2 YYREEE (reference sequence). CDR3 protein: CASSPADSISYNEQFF. CDR3 bases: TGTGCCAGCAGCCCGGCAGACTCGATCTCCTACAATGAGCAGTTCTTC.

The V call is TRBV4-1, the J call TRBJ2-5, with 15 bases fitting TRBD2. The CDR3 contains 19 residues. Germline-derived CDR1 and CDR2 are MGHRA and YSYEKL. J gave up 1 base and V 0 bases, and 6 bases lay outside the gene matches. Here the CDR3 reads CASSQDVRTSGGVQETQYF. The CDR3 nucleotides read TGCGCCAGCAGCCAAGATGTAAGGACTAGCGGGGGGGTCCAAGAGACCCAGTACTTC.

The chain recombines TRBV19 with TRBJ2-1; possible D gene TRBD1, 6 bases. CDR3 length equals 15 residues. From germline, CDR1 is LNHDA and CDR2 SQIVND (reference sequence). Trimming shortened V by 4 bases and J by 4 bases, and 14 bases separated the two germline ends. The chain's CDR3 is CASSTRDQGYNEQFF. The DNA of the CDR3 is TGTGCCAGTAGTACGAGGGATCAGGGGTACAATGAGCAGTTCTTC.

The V gene is TRBV18, the J gene TRBJ2-5, with TRBD1 matching 9 bases. Germline V CDR1 and CDR2: KGHSH, LQKENI. The CDR3 loop spans 15 amino acids. The V and J ends lost 5 bases and 1 base, in that order; junction bases with no gene match: 5. CDR3 DNA: TGTGCCAGCTCATCCGGGACAGGGCGCCAAGAGACCCAGTACTTC. It codes for CASSSGTGRQETQYF.

The gene calls are TRBV2 and TRBJ2-1, with D perhaps given as TRBD1 or TRBD2 (5 bases each). This CDR3 region has 12 residues. The V end was cut by 8 bases, the J end by 8 bases, with 13 bases between. Looked up from germline, CDR1 is SNHLY and CDR2 is FYNNEI. The CDR3 region is CASQVRGHEQFF. CDR3 nucleotide sequence: TGTGCCAGCCAGGTACGGGGACATGAGCAGTTCTTC.

The rearrangement joins TRBV6-1 to TRBJ2-7; TRBD2 agrees at 8 bases. The CDR3 runs to 17 residues. CDR1 and CDR2 (germline): MNHNS, SASEGT. Losses at the gene ends were 1 base for V and 0 bases for J; bases not matched to a gene: 8. The CDR3 coding sequence is TGTGCCAGCAGTGAAGATGGTAGCGGGGTCTTCTCCTACGAGCAGTACTTC. This sequence encodes CASSEDGSGVFSYEQYF.

The chain's CDR3 is CASSQAGGVADTQYF. CDR3 sequence (DNA): TGTGCCAGCAGCCAAGCGGGGGGGGTTGCAGATACGCAGTATTTT. The chain couples TRBV3-1 (or the pseudogene TRBV3-2) to TRBJ2-3; TRBD2 matches at 8 bases. Germline CDR1 LGHDT, CDR2 YNNKEL (reference sequence). With V trimmed by 1 base and J by 4 bases, 4 bases remained unmatched. CDR3 length: 15 amino acids.

The chain is built from TRBV11-1 and TRBJ2-5, with TRBD1 matching 9 bases. Germline V gene sequence: CDR1 SGHAT, CDR2 FQDESV (reference sequence). The CDR3 runs 15 residues. The CDR3 nucleotides are TGTCTACCGGACCCGGGACAGGGCCGCCAAGAGACCCAGTACTTC. It specifies CLPDPGQGRQETQYF.

The J gene is TRBJ2-2, the V gene TRBV10-3; 9 bases are a match to TRBD2. The germline V gene encodes CDR1 ENHRY and CDR2 SYGVKD. Losses at the gene ends were 4 bases for V and 2 bases for J; bases not matched to a gene: 2. The CDR3 extends over 15 amino acids. In DNA form, the CDR3 reads TGTGCCATCAGTGTGGGACTAGCAAACACCGGGGAGCTGTTTTTT. Its protein is CAISVGLANTGELFF.

CDR3 loop: CASDREETQYF. CDR3 coding DNA: TGTGCCAGCGACAGAGAAGAGACCCAGTACTTC. The chain links TRBV2 to TRBJ2-5, with a weak D call TRBD1 (5 bases). The CDR3 sequence is 11 residues long. Germline V CDR1 and CDR2: SNHLY, FYNNEI. V lost 8 bases to trimming and J lost 3 bases, with 7 bases between them.